Here is one T cell receptor (beta chain) with its context. Its recognized antigen is unknown. No base-level quality is on record; no much larger clone is a single base apart. Libraries were prepared through the immunoSEQ multiplex PCR assay. Imported from immuneACCESS, the table was reduced by TCRdb to in-frame sequences with V and J called. These copies leave out some clones; in studies compared against another copy, an unresolved V gene accounts for under half, and the cause of the remainder is not known. The sample profile shows 150,000 or so clones; around 95% of them were found once. Approximately 5.7% of the sample lies in the top ten. This entry is derived from a study of control samples from healthy donors and cancer patients (dated by TCRdb to about 2020). According to the germline V gene, CDR1 reads MGHRA and CDR2 reads YSYEKL. The CDR3 spans 13 residues, from the cysteine through the phenylalanine. Kept here is only the CDR3 DNA, which spans 39 bases and is read in frame from base 1. A distance of 11 bases separates the germline ends of V and J, which lose 4 bases and 4 bases respectively.

The specimen sequenced was blood. The source of this sequence is a man aged 35-49 years in good health. This receptor chain uses TRBV4-1 and TRBJ2-7; D gene: possibly TRBD1, on 6 matching bases. The DNA sequence is TGCGCCAGCAGCCCGGACAGAGGGTACGAGCAGTACTTC. This sequence encodes CASSPDRGYEQYF.